This T cell receptor beta chain was captured by sequencing in a study of monozygotic twins with cystic fibrosis. Overall study results and limits: Monozygotic CF twins shared more identical nucleotide clonotypes than unrelated patients. The repertoire was suggested to be naive-dominated, clonality median approximately 0.0098.

The CDR3 runs to 13 residues. The germline V gene has CDR1 SGHDT and CDR2 YYEEEE. V gave up 4 bases and J gave up 5 bases, with 7 bases separating them. This table comes from immunoSEQ multiplex PCR, and its TCRdb copy is limited to in-frame clones, with some not included. This table holds approximately 33,000 clones, over 70% found once. A note on this clone: The antigen is not known.

This receptor was obtained from a girl aged 2 to 9 with cystic fibrosis. The sample comprised blood. This chain uses TRBV5-6 with TRBJ2-6, with unresolved D. CDR3 DNA sequence: TGTGCCAGCAGCAGGTATTGGGCCAACGTCCTGACTTTC. Its protein product is CASSRYWANVLTF.